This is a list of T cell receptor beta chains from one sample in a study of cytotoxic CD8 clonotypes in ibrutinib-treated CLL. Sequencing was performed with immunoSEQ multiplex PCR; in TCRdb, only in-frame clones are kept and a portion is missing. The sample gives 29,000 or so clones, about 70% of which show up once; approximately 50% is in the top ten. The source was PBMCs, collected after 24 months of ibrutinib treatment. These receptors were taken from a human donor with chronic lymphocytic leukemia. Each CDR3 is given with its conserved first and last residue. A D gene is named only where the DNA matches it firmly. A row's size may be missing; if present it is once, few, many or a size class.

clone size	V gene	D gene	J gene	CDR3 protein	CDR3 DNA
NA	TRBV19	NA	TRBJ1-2	CASSRDGFSYGYTF	TGTGCCAGTAGTCGGGACGGGTTCAGCTATGGCTACACCTTC
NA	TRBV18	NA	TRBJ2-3	CASSPETTDTQYF	TGTGCCAGCTCACCGGAAACAACAGATACGCAGTATTTT
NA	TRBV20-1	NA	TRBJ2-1	CSAERYNEQFF	TGCAGTGCGGAGCGTTACAATGAGCAGTTCTTC
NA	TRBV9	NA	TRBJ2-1	CASSSVGWGPQFF	TGTGCCAGCAGCAGCGTGGGATGGGGACCCCAGTTCTTC
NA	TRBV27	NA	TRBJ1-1	CASSLMGNMNTEAFF	TGTGCCAGCAGTTTAATGGGGAACATGAACACTGAAGCTTTCTTT
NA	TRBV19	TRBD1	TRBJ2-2	CASSIGGQGDTGELFF	TGTGCCAGTAGTATAGGTGGACAGGGGGACACCGGGGAGCTGTTTTTT
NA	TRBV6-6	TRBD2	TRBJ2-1	CASSASGGFEQFF	TGTGCCAGCAGTGCTAGCGGGGGTTTCGAGCAGTTCTTC
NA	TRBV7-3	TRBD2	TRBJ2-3	CASSLRIAGGQVDTQYF	TGTGCCAGCAGCTTAAGGATAGCGGGGGGGCAAGTGGATACGCAGTATTTT
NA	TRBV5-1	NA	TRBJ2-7	CASSPLGGTYEQYF	TGCGCCAGCAGTCCGCTGGGGGGTACCTACGAGCAGTACTTC
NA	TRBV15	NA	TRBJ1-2	CATSRTDIPLDGYTF	TGTGCCACCAGCAGAACTGACATACCCCTGGATGGCTACACCTTC
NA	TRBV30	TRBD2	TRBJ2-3	CAWNSLTSGIRTDTQYF	TGTGCCTGGAACTCCCTGACTAGCGGAATCCGCACAGATACGCAGTATTTT
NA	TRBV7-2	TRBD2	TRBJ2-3	CASSFRRGGTDTQYF	TGTGCCAGCAGCTTCAGGCGGGGGGGCACAGATACGCAGTATTTT
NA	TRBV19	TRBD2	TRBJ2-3	CASTLRSLAGVSDTQYF	TGTGCCAGTACCTTAAGGTCGCTAGCGGGGGTCTCAGATACGCAGTATTTT
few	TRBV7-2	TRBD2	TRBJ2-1	CASTLGGDNEQFF	TGTGCCAGCACACTCGGGGGGGACAATGAGCAGTTCTTC
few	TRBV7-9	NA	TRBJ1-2	CASSSAGSSGPGYTF	TGTGCCAGCAGCTCAGCAGGATCGTCGGGCCCAGGCTACACCTTC
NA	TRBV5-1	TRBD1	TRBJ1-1	CASHGTGGYMNTEAFF	TGCGCCAGCCACGGGACAGGGGGATACATGAACACTGAAGCTTTCTTT
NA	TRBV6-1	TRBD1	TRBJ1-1	CASSEYRTGPRWGKTEAFF	TGTGCCAGCAGTGAATACCGGACAGGCCCCCGGTGGGGAAAAACTGAAGCTTTCTTT
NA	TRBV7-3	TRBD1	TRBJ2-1	CASSLGGQGNEQFF	TGTGCCAGCAGCTTAGGAGGACAGGGGAATGAGCAGTTCTTC
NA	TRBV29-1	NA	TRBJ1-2	CSVRERGPYGYTF	TGCAGCGTCCGAGAGAGGGGCCCCTATGGCTACACCTTC
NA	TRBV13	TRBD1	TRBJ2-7	CASSIYRGLGDEQYF	TGTGCCAGCAGCATTTACAGGGGTCTCGGGGATGAGCAGTACTTC
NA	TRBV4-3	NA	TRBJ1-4	CASSLRQATNEKLFF	TGCGCCAGCAGCCTACGACAGGCAACTAATGAAAAACTGTTTTTT
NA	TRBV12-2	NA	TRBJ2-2	CASRLAIRFTANTGELFF	TGTGCAAGTCGCTTAGCGATCCGCTTCACCGCGAACACCGGGGAGCTGTTTTTT
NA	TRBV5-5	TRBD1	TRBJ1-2	CASSRDRGRYGYTF	TGTGCCAGCAGCCGGGACAGGGGGAGGTATGGCTACACCTTC
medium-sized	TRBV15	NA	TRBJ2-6	CATSRDPMGRTGANVLTF	TGTGCCACCAGCAGAGATCCGATGGGGCGCACTGGGGCCAACGTCCTGACTTTC
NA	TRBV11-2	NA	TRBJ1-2	CASSLQNYGYTF	TGTGCCAGCAGCTTACAGAACTATGGCTACACCTTC
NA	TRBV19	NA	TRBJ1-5	CASASNAGGDQPQHF	TGTGCCAGTGCGTCGAATGCTGGGGGGGATCAGCCCCAGCATTTT
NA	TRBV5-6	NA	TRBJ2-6	CASSFFQGPLSGANVLTF	TGTGCCAGCAGCTTTTTCCAGGGACCCCTCTCTGGGGCCAACGTCCTGACTTTC
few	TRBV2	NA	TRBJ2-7	CASTGGQTYEQYF	TGTGCCAGCACCGGGGGCCAAACCTACGAGCAGTACTTC
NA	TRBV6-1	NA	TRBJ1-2	CASSQGPPSTF	TGTGCCAGCAGCCAAGGCCCCCCATCCACCTTC
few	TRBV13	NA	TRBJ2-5	CASSPYQETQYF	TGTGCCAGCAGCCCGTACCAAGAGACCCAGTACTTC
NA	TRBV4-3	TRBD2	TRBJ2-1	CASSQDRSGAYEQFF	TGCGCCAGCAGCCAGGATCGTAGCGGGGCTTATGAGCAGTTCTTC
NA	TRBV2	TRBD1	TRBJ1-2	CASSPRTGLTYGYTF	TGTGCCAGCAGTCCCCGGACAGGGCTTACCTATGGCTACACCTTC
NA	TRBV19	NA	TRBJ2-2	CASSIDYYSGNTGELFF	TGTGCCAGTAGTATTGACTACTATTCGGGGAACACCGGGGAGCTGTTTTTT
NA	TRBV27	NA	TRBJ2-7	CASSTRTTSYEQYF	TGTGCCAGCAGTACCCGGACTACCAGCTACGAGCAGTACTTC
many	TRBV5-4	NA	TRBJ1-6	CASSLLGGAGNSPLHF	TGTGCCAGCAGCTTGTTAGGTGGCGCTGGGAATTCACCCCTCCACTTT
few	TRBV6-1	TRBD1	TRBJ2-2	CASTRRTGGAGELFF	TGTGCCAGCACCAGACGGACAGGAGGTGCCGGGGAGCTGTTTTTT
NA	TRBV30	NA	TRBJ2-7	CAWGHTSTGFYEQYF	TGTGCCTGGGGTCATACGTCGACAGGTTTTTACGAGCAGTACTTC
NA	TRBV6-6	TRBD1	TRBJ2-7	CASSLDRQSYEQYF	TGTGCCAGCAGCCTGGACAGGCAATCCTACGAGCAGTACTTC
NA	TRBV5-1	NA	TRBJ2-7	CATKDLGEQYF	TGCGCCACCAAGGACCTGGGAGAGCAGTACTTC
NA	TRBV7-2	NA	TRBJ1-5	CASSLGPGEAQPQHF	TGTGCCAGCAGCTTAGGTCCGGGGGAGGCGCAGCCCCAGCATTTT
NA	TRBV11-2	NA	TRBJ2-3	CASSFRVTDTQYF	TGTGCCAGCAGCTTCCGGGTTACAGATACGCAGTATTTT
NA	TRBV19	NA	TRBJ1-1	CASSRVAGANTEAFF	TGTGCCAGTAGTAGGGTGGCAGGGGCTAACACTGAAGCTTTCTTT
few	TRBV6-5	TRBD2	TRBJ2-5	CASSYRGGPAETQYF	TGTGCCAGCAGTTATCGCGGGGGGCCCGCCGAGACCCAGTACTTC
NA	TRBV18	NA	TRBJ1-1	CASSPGRNTEAFF	TGTGCCAGCTCACCAGGCAGAAACACTGAAGCTTTCTTT
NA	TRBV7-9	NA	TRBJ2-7	CASSIFGASEQYF	TGTGCCAGCAGTATTTTTGGGGCCAGCGAGCAGTACTTC
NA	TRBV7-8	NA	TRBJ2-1	CASSSLTYNEQFF	TGTGCCAGCAGCTCTTTGACGTACAATGAGCAGTTCTTC
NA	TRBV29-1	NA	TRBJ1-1	CSVFGPLRTEAFF	TGCAGCGTGTTTGGGCCATTGCGAACTGAAGCTTTCTTT
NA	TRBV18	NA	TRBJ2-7	CASSPRDTTQQYF	TGTGCCAGCTCACCCCGGGACACCACCCAGCAGTACTTC
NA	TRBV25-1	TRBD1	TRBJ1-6	CASRVGQGTVPLHF	TGTGCCAGCAGGGTGGGACAGGGAACGGTTCCCCTCCACTTT
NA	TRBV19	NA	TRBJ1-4	CASSIGQSGEKLFF	TGTGCCAGTAGTATCGGGCAGTCGGGGGAAAAACTGTTTTTT
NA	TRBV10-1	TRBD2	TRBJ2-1	CASSEGLAGGTQFF	TGCGCCAGCAGTGAAGGACTAGCGGGGGGTACCCAGTTCTTC
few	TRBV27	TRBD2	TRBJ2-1	CASRLGGSSYNEQFF	TGTGCCAGCAGGCTCGGGGGGAGCTCCTACAATGAGCAGTTCTTC
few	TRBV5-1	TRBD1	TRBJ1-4	CASSLGGGGEKLFF	TGCGCCAGCAGCTTAGGAGGGGGCGGTGAAAAACTGTTTTTT
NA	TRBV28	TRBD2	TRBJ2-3	CASSLQRGYTDTQYF	TGTGCCAGCAGTTTACAGCGGGGGTACACAGATACGCAGTATTTT
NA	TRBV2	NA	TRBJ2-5	CASRSGLKETQYF	TGTGCCAGCAGAAGCGGACTAAAAGAGACCCAGTACTTC
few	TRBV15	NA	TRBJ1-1	CATSRDRADTEAFF	TGTGCCACCAGCAGAGATCGGGCAGACACTGAAGCTTTCTTT
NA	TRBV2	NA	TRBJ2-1	CASRRRNSYNEQFF	TGTGCCAGCAGAAGACGGAACTCCTACAATGAGCAGTTCTTC